The entry below gives a single TCR beta chain sequence along with its context. Antigen specificity is unknown. Trimming cost V 0 bases and J 6 bases, with 15 bases left between them. The CDR3 has 16 residues. Germline V gene sequence: CDR1 SGDLS, CDR2 YYNGEE. All donors participated as healthy donors of bone marrow. This sample was included in a study of cytomegalovirus exposure and HLA in healthy donors. Study context: A preliminary data release comprised 80 million or so unique TCRs obtained from HLA-typed donors. There were just under 400 genotyped donors. Of these, 75% to 85% fell in the genetic ancestry cluster associated with self-reported Caucasian donors.

Amplification used 60 Vbeta primers and 13 Jbeta primers. The method was immunoSEQ multiplex PCR; TCRdb's version includes in-frame clones alone and lacks a portion of them. The data contain around 170,000 clones, 65% to 85% of them singletons. General study findings and limits: Later on, a genetic analysis was performed. It linked a missense variant in DCLRE1C with V- and J-gene trimming of TCR beta.

The sample was PBMCs. The genes are TRBV9 and TRBJ1-4; D perhaps matches TRBD1 (5 bases). The TCR originated in a man between 45 and 60 years old in good health and CMV-seronegative. The CDR3 here is CASSVGAGLMDEKLFF. CDR3 sequence (DNA): TGTGCCAGCAGCGTAGGGGCGGGACTAATGGATGAAAAACTGTTTTTT.